This T cell receptor (beta chain) was recorded in a study of blood T cell repertoires in COVID-19. As for the study in general: Acute-phase and convalescent COVID-19 samples originated in the United States, Italy and Spain.

Original processing methods: For nucleated cells, counts were estimated from reference gene primer amplification. Sequencing used immunoSEQ multiplex PCR; TCRdb keeps in-frame clones, though not all of them. The D gene and trimming were derived from the DNA, and the V and J assignments and clone size from that table. The sample lists just over 650,000 clones, around 90% occurring once. V was clipped by 6 bases and J by 3 bases, with 5 bases between them. Germline V CDR1 and CDR2: SQVTM, ANQGSEA. CDR3 length: 11 residues. The sample was peripheral blood. The receptor was derived from a woman between 18 and 30 years old with acute or convalescent COVID-19. V usage is TRBV29-1 and J usage is TRBJ2-2; D is unresolved. CDR3 amino acids: CSVADTGELFF. Written as DNA, the CDR3 is TGCAGCGTGGCAGACACCGGGGAGCTGTTTTTT.